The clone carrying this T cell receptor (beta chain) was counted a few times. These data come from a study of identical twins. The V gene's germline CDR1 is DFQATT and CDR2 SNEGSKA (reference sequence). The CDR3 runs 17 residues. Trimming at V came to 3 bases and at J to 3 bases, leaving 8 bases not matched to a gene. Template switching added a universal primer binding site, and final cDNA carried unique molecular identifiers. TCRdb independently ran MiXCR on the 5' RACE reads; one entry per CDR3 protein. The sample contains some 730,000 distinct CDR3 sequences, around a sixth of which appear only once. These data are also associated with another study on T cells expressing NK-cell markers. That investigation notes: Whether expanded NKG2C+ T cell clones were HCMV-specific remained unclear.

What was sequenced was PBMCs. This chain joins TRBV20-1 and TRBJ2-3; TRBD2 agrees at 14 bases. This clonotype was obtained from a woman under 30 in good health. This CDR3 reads CSARTGLAGGRTDTQYF. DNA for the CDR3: TGCAGTGCTAGGACCGGACTAGCGGGGGGCCGGACAGATACGCAGTATTTT.